This T cell receptor (beta chain) was retrieved from a study of Graves' ophthalmopathy and Graves' hyperthyroidism. Looking at the study overall: In this cohort's terms, stable hyperthyroidism meant no ophthalmopathy by 18 months of follow-up. Study-wide results and caveats: The blood repertoire also included most expanded thyroid clonotypes above 0.001 frequency. The model flagged ophthalmopathy progression at more than 60% sensitivity and 72.22% specificity.

Scientists amplified the TCR beta CDR3 regions from RNA transcripts. After a first-round RT-PCR with HTBI primers, a second-round multiplex PCR was run. TCRdb independently ran MiXCR on the multiplex PCR reads; one entry per CDR3 protein. Among around 1.1 million distinct CDR3 sequences, approximately 35% were seen once, and the ten largest hold 11%. Regarding this clonotype: Its antigen is as yet unknown.

There are 14 residues in the CDR3. CDR1 and CDR2 from the germline V gene are SEHNR and FQNEAQ (reference sequence). V was pared by 6 bases and J by 5 bases, with 17 bases between. A diagnosis was made from clinical symptoms together with serum thyroxine, TRAb, thyroid ultrasound and orbital computed tomography. The chain has TRBV7-9 and TRBJ2-7; D ambiguous. The sample was peripheral blood or thyroid tissue (not recorded which). This TCR was sampled from an adult man with Graves' hyperthyroidism. The CDR3: CASSPPGARHEQYF. The DNA for the CDR3 is TGTGCCAGCAGTCCTCCAGGAGCGCGCCACGAGCAGTACTTC.